This T cell receptor (beta chain) was observed in a study of graft-versus-host responses after intestinal transplantation (dated by TCRdb to the early 2020s). Regarding the study in general: Recipients received multivisceral, liver-intestinal, or isolated intestinal transplants. All recipients received anti-thymocyte globulin induction followed by maintenance tacrolimus and steroids for approximately 3 years. Graft-versus-host and host-versus-graft alloreactive T cell clones were tracked in the graft, circulation and bone marrow after intestinal transplantation using bulk TCR-beta CDR3 sequencing. Alloreactive clones were identified by sequencing pre-transplant mixed lymphocyte reaction products and comparing them with unstimulated pre-transplant donor and recipient T cells. The cohort enrolled about 23 intestinal transplant recipients, one of whom was a retransplant, and a few patients without pretransplant specimens were excluded. Donor T cell macrochimerism was defined as a peak of at least 4% donor T cells among recipient peripheral blood mononuclear cells. Samples from three later patients were sequenced in-house on an Illumina MiSeq with MiXCR processing rather than by the commercial service.

Sample time point, as interpreted from the label and publication: cells obtained before transplantation from donor or recipient. In the mixed lymphocyte reactions, about 200,000 CFSE-labeled pre-transplant responders were plated with about 200,000 irradiated violet-dye-labeled stimulators and cultured for 6 days. Proliferating CD3+CD4+CFSE-low and CD3+CD8+CFSE-low responder cells were FACS-sorted on a BD Influx sorter after the mixed lymphocyte reaction. Library creation used the immunoSEQ multiplex PCR assay. In most patients, genomic DNA was isolated using the Qiagen DNeasy Blood and Tissue Kit and sent frozen to Adaptive Biotechnologies for TCR sequencing. For most patients, high-throughput TCR-beta CDR3 sequencing of genomic DNA was performed by Adaptive Biotechnologies. Per the authors' processing: Adaptive's ImmunoSEQ software was the source of the TCR sequencing data for approximately 18 patients, while a few other patients were processed with MiXCR and VDJtools. To correct CD4 versus CD8 sorting errors, any sequence found in both subsets at a frequency ratio below 5:1 was removed. CDR3 nucleotide sequences shared between donor and recipient were removed because the origin of such sequences could not be assigned. To count as alloreactive, a clone needed at least 2-fold expansion over unstimulated cells and a minimum CFSE-low frequency of 0.002% (template counts) or 0.001% (read counts). A clone was considered mappable if detected in the sequenced pre-transplant spleen, lymph node, or MLR CFSE-low populations of the donor or recipient. Cumulative frequency of alloreactive clones was calculated as a percentage of all sequences weighted by copy number. TCRdb obtained this table from immuneACCESS and retained in-frame rearrangements with V and J assigned. These tables miss some clones; where compared with another copy, unresolved V genes account for less than half of the shortfall, and the remainder is unexplained. V, J and clone size were drawn from that table, and D and trimming were deduced from the DNA. The sample table holds roughly 20,000 clones, of which about 60% were seen once. Clones ranked in the top ten supply 0.85% to 1.3% of the sample.

The full study reports these points: GvH clones were detected in recipient bone marrow, and some appeared earlier in ileal mucosa or blood, consistent with an intestinal mucosal origin. Early after transplant, peak levels of circulating GvH clones were associated with declines in HvG clones. High GvH to HvG T cell clonal ratios were observed in the allografts of patients with donor T cell macrochimerism. The relatively low number and heterogeneity of intestinal transplant patients limited the conclusions.

This clone has just a few counts. Base qualities are not provided; no much larger clone lies one nucleotide away. The CDR3 starts with the cysteine, ends with the phenylalanine, and has 16 residues. Only the CDR3 DNA is retained, 48 bases long and in frame from the first base. Taken from the germline V gene (reference sequence), the CDR1 and CDR2 loops are MNHNY and SVGAGI. Ends trimmed: V by 6 bases, J by 1 base; bases unmatched to a gene: 7. The sequence joins TRBV6-6 to TRBJ2-1; 9 central bases correspond to TRBD2. The receptor was isolated from a human patient who received an intestinal transplant. The sample in question was alloreactive CD4+ T cells from a mixed lymphocyte reaction culture, obtained before intestinal transplant. This sample's cell subset or site label indicates: CFSE-low proliferating T cells sorted from roughly six-day pre-transplant mixed lymphocyte reaction (GvH or HvG direction). The CDR3 sequence is CASSSSSGTSYNEQFF. The DNA sequence follows: TGTGCCAGCAGCTCATCTAGCGGGACATCCTACAATGAGCAGTTCTTC.